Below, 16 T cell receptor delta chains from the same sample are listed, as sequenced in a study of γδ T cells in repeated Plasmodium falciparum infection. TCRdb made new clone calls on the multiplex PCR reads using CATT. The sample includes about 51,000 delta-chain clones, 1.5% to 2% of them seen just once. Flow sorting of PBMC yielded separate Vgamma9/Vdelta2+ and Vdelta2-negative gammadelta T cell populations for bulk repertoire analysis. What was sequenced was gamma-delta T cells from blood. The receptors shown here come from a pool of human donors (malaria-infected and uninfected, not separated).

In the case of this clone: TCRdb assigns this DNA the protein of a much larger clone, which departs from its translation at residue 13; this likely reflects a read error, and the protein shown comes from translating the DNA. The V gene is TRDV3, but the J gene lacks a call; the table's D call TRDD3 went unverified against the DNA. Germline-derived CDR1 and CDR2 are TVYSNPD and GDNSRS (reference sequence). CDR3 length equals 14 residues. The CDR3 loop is CASWGISYTDKLTF. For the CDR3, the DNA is TGTGCCTCCTGGGGGATAAGTTACACCGATAAACTCACCTTT.

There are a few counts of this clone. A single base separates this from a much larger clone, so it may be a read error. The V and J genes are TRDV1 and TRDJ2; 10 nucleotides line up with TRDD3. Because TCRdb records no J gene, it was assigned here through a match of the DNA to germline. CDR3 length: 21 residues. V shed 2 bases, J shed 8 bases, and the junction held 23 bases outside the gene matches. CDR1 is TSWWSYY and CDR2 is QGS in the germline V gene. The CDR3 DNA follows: TGTGCTCTTGGGGAATACCCTAACCGATGGGGGATACTCAAACAGGAGGCACAACTCTTCTTT. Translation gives CALGEYPNRWGILKQEAQLFF.

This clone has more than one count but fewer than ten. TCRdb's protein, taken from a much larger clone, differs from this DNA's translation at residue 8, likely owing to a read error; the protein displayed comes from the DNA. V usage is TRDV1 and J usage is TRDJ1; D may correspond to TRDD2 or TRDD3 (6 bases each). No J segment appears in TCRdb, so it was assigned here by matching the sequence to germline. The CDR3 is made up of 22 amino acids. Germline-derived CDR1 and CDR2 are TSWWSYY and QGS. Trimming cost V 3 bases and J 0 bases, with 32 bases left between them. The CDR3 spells CALGDGALLRRWGPLYTDKLIF. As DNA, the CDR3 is TGTGCTCTTGGGGACGGGGCCCTCCTACGTCGTTGGGGGCCACTGTACACCGATAAACTCATCTTT.

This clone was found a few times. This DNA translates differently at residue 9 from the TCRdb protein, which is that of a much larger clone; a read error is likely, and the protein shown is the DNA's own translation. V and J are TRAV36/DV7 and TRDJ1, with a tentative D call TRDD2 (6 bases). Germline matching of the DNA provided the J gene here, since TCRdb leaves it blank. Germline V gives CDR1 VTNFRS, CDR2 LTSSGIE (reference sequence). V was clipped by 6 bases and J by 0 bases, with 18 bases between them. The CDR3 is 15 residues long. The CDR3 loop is CAGAPPSQHTDKLIF. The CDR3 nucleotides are TGTGCTGGAGCTCCCCCTTCCCAGCACACCGATAAACTCATCTTT.

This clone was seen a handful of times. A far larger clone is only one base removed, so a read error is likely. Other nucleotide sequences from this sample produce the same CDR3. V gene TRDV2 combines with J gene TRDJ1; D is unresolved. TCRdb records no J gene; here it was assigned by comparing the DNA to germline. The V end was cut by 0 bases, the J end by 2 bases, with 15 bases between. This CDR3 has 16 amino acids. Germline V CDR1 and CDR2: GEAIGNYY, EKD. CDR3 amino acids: CACDTSDRRTTDKLIF. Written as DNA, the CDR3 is TGTGCCTGTGACACCTCGGATCGTCGGACGACCGATAAACTCATCTTT.

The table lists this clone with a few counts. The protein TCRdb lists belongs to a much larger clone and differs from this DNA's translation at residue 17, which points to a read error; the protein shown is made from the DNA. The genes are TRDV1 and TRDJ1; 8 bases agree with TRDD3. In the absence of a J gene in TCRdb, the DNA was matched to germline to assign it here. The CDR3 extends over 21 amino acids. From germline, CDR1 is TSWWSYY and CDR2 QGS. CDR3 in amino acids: CALGELVGSPRWGYHTNKLIF. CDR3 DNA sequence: TGTGCTCTTGGGGAACTAGTAGGTTCTCCTAGGTGGGGATACCACACCAATAAACTCATCTTT.

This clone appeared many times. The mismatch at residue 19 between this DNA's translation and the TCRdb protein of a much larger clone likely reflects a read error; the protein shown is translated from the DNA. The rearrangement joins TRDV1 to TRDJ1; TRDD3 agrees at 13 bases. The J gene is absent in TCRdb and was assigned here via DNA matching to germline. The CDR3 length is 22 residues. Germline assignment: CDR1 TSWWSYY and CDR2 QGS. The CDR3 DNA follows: TGTGCTCTTGGGGAACCCCCGGGATTCATACTGGGGGATACGGTTCGTACCGATGAACTCATCTTT. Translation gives CALGEPPGFILGDTVRTDELIF.

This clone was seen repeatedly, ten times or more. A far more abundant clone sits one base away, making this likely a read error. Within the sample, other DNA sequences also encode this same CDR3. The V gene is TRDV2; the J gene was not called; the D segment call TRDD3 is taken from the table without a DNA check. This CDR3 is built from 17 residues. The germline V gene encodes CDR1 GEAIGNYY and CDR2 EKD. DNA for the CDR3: TGTGCCTGTGACACCGTGGGACAGCCAGACCACACCGATAAGCTCATCTTT. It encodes CACDTVGQPDHTDKLIF.

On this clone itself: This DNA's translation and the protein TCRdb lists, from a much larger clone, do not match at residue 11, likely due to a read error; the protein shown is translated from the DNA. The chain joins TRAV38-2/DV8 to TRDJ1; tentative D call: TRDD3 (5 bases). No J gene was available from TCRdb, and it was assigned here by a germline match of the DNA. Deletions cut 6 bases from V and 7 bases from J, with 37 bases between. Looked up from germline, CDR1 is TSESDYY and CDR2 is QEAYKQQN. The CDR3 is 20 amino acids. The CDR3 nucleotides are TGTGCTTATATAGGTAGCGGGAGTACTCCCAACCGGTGGTGGGGCCTTAAACTCATCTTT. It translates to CAYIGSGSTPNRWWGLKLIF.

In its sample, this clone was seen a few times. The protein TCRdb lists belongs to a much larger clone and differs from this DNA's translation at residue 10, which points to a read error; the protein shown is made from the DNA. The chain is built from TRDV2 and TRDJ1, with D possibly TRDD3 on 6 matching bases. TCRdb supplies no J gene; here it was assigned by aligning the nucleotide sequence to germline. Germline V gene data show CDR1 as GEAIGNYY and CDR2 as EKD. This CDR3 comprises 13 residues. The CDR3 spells CACEGIGTDELIF. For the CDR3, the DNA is TGTGCCTGTGAGGGGATCGGCACCGATGAACTCATCTTT.

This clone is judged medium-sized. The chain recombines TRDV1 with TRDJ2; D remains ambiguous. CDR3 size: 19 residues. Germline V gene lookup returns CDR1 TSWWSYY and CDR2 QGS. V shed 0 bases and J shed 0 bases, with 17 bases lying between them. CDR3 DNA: TGTGCTCTTGGGGAACTCGCTCGAGGGGCGCTAGCTTTGACAGCACAACTCTTCTTT. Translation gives CALGELARGALALTAQLFF.

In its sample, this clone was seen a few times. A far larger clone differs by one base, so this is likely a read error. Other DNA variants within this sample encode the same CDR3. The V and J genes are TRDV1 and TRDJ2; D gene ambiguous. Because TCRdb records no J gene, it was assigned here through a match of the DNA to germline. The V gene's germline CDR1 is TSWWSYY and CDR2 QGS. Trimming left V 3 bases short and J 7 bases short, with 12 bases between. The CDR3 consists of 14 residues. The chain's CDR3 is CALGELGRRAQLFF. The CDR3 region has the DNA TGTGCTCTTGGGGAGCTAGGTAGGAGAGCACAACTCTTCTTT.

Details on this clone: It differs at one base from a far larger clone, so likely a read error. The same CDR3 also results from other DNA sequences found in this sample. CDR3 bases: TGTGCCTTTAAGGCCTTTCTAGATTTTATTTACTGGGGGACGTCGTACACCGATAAACTCATCTTT. It translates to CAFKAFLDFIYWGTSYTDKLIF. The V and J genes are TRDV3 and TRDJ1; 9 positions match TRDD3. The J gene is not listed in TCRdb, so it was assigned here from a DNA match to germline. V was pared by 1 base and J by 0 bases, with 27 bases of the junction left unmatched. This CDR3 is built from 22 residues. The germline V gene encodes CDR1 TVYSNPD and CDR2 GDNSRS (reference sequence).

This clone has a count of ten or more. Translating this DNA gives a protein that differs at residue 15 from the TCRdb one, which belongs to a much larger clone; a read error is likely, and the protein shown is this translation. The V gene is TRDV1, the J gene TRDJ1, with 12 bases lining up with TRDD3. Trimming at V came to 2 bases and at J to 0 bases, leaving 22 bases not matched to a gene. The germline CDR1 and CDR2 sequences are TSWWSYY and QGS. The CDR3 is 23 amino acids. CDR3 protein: CALGEGTYLYWGILTPNTDKLIF. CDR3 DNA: TGTGCTCTTGGGGAAGGAACCTACCTCTACTGGGGGATACTAACACCGAACACCGATAAACTCATCTTT.

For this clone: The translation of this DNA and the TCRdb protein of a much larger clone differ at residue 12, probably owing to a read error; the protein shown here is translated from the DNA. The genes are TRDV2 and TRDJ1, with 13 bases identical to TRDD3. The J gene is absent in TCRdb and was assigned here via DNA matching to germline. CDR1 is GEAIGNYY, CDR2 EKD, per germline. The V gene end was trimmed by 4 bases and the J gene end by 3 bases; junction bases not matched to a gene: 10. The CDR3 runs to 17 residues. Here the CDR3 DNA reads TGTGCCTGTGAAGGACTGGGGGATACGGAGTACTCCGATAAACTCATCTTT. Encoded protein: CACEGLGDTEYSDKLIF.

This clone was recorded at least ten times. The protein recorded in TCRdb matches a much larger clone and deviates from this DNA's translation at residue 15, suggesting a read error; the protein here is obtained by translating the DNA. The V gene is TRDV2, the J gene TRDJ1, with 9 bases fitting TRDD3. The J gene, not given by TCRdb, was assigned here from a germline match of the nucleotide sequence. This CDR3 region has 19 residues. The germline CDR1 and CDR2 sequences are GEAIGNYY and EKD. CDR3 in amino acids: CACDTLSPTGGRYTEKLIF. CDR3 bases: TGTGCCTGTGACACTTTGAGCCCCACTGGGGGACGGTACACCGAGAAACTCATCTTT.